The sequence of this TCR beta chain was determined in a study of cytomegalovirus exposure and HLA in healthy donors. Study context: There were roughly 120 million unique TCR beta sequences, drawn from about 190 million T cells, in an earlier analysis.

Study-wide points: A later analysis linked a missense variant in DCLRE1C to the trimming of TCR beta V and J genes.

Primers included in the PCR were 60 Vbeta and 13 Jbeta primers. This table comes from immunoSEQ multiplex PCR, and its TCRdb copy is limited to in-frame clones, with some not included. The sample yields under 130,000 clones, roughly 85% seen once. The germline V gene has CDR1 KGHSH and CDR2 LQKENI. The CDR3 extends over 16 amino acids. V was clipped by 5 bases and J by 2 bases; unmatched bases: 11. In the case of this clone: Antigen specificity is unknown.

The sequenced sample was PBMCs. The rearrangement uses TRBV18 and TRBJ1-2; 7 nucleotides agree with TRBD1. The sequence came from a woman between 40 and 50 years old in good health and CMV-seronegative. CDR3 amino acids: CASSEPNRGSNYGYTF. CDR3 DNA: TGTGCCAGCTCAGAACCTAACAGGGGCTCCAACTATGGCTACACCTTC.